What follows is one T cell receptor (beta chain) and its context. What it recognizes is unknown. These data come from a study of blood T cells in healthy people across ages. Study summary: Capturing about one barcoded beta molecule per two T cells was achieved by template switching.

The ends were cut back, 0 bases at V and 4 bases at J, with 12 bases in the middle. This CDR3 has 15 amino acids. The germline V gene has CDR1 LGHNA and CDR2 YSLEER. The study, taken as a whole, reports: Age brought a roughly linear fall in TCR beta diversity measured per million T cells.

With a J-beta primer mix and a sample-barcoded 5' primer, a second PCR ran 7 to 11 cycles. Via MiXCR, TCRdb re-called the 5' RACE reads, giving one row per CDR3 protein. Of 700,000 to 850,000 distinct CDR3 sequences listed, roughly 34% were seen once; the top ten hold 13%. This receptor was obtained from a man aged 18 to 29 in good health. Sequences were obtained from blood. This chain links TRBV4-3 with TRBJ1-2; possibly TRBD1 for D (6 bases). CDR3 nucleotide sequence: TGCGCCAGCAGCCAAGATGGGGGGGGGCCCTATGGCTACACCTTC. Translation: CASSQDGGGPYGYTF.